One sample yielded the 20 T cell receptor beta chains listed below, sequenced in a study of technical replicates of blood from a handful of donors. Profiling relied on immunoSEQ multiplex PCR, and the TCRdb table lists in-frame clones only, not all of them. Among approximately 76,000 clones listed, 75% to 95% were seen once. The sequenced material came from T cells isolated from PBMCs. These receptors were obtained from a human donor in good health.

The chain links TRBV2 to TRBJ1-1; 7 bases match TRBD1. The junction had 9 bases not matched to a gene; V was cut back by 10 bases and J by 4 bases. In germline, CDR1 is SNHLY, CDR2 FYNNEI. This CDR3 spans 13 amino acids. CDR3 protein: CATDRDSLTEAFF. DNA for the CDR3: TGTGCCACAGACCGGGACAGTCTCACTGAAGCTTTCTTT.

The rearrangement uses TRBV4-1 and TRBJ1-5, with D maybe TRBD1 (6 bases). This CDR3 has 15 residues. Germline CDR1 reads MGHRA; CDR2 reads YSYEKL. V lost 0 bases and J lost 7, with 13 bases in between. CDR3 residues: CASSQDRGSYQPQHF. The CDR3 bases are TGCGCCAGCAGCCAAGACAGGGGCTCATACCAGCCCCAGCATTTT.

V gene TRBV29-1 combines with J gene TRBJ2-3; TRBD2 is a possible D gene (6 bases). V lost 4 bases and J 4 bases, leaving 18 bases between the germline ends. CDR3 size: 15 residues. The germline V gene encodes CDR1 SQVTM and CDR2 ANQGSEA. The CDR3 DNA sequence: TGCAGCGTTGGCGGGGTGGGGTCAAGAGCAGATACGCAGTATTTT. Its protein product is CSVGGVGSRADTQYF.

This chain uses TRBV6-1 with TRBJ2-2; TRBD1 might be the D (6 bases). V lost 6 bases, J lost 6 bases, and 14 bases lay in between. This CDR3 has 14 residues. Looked up from germline, CDR1 is MNHNS and CDR2 is SASEGT. The CDR3 is CASRGASKAGELFF. CDR3 DNA sequence: TGTGCCAGCAGGGGGGCTAGTAAAGCCGGGGAGCTGTTTTTT.

This rearrangement joins TRBV13 to TRBJ2-1, with TRBD2 matching 7 bases. The CDR3 is 17 amino acids. V trimming: 6 bases; J trimming: 8 bases; junction bases outside the gene matches: 19. The germline gives CDR1 PRHDT, CDR2 FYEKMQ (reference sequence). The CDR3 reads CASSIRSVGGPIDEQFF. The CDR3 DNA follows: TGTGCCAGCAGTATTAGGTCCGTGGGAGGGCCCATCGATGAGCAGTTCTTC.

The rearrangement joins TRBV4-1 to TRBJ2-7; 9 bases match TRBD2. V shed 0 bases and J 2 bases; nucleotides not matched to a gene: 8. From germline, CDR1 is MGHRA and CDR2 YSYEKL. The CDR3 is 17 residues long. CDR3 coding DNA: TGCGCCAGCAGCCAAGATAGGAGTAGCGGGAGTCCCTACGAGCAGTACTTC. This encodes CASSQDRSSGSPYEQYF.

J is TRBJ1-1 and V is TRBV30; TRBD1 agrees at 8 bases. The germline V gene encodes CDR1 GTSNPN and CDR2 SVGIG (reference sequence). This CDR3 spans 15 amino acids. V shed 0 bases, J shed 2 bases, and the junction held 5 bases outside the gene matches. CDR3 DNA sequence: TGTGCCTGGAGTGTACCGGGACAGGATAACACTGAAGCTTTCTTT. This codes for CAWSVPGQDNTEAFF.

This chain links TRBV13 with TRBJ2-3; TRBD2 matches at 9 bases. The CDR3 is 14 amino acids. J gave up 2 bases and V 6 bases, and 3 bases lay outside the gene matches. CDR1 and CDR2 from the germline V gene are PRHDT and FYEKMQ (reference sequence). The CDR3 DNA reads as TGTGCCAGCAGTGGGACTAGCCACACAGATACGCAGTATTTT. Protein sequence: CASSGTSHTDTQYF.

The gene calls are TRBV5-1 and TRBJ1-5; TRBD1 matches at 9 bases. J gave up 1 base and V 4 bases, and 3 bases lay outside the gene matches. Germline V gene data show CDR1 as SGHRS and CDR2 as YFSETQ. CDR3 size: 15 residues. CDR3 sequence: CASSAGTGSNQPQHF. For the CDR3, the DNA is TGCGCCAGCAGCGCAGGGACAGGGAGCAATCAGCCCCAGCATTTT.

This rearrangement joins TRBV19 to TRBJ2-7; 11 bases are shared with TRBD1. Germline assignment: CDR1 LNHDA and CDR2 SQIVND (reference sequence). Losses at the gene ends were 7 bases for V and 2 bases for J; bases not matched to a gene: 7. There are 15 residues in the CDR3. The CDR3 region has the DNA TGTGCCAGTAATGAAGGGACAGGGGGAACCTACGAGCAGTACTTC. Its translation: CASNEGTGGTYEQYF.

The rearrangement uses TRBV5-1 and TRBJ2-7; TRBD2 matches at 13 bases. J was trimmed by 2 bases and V by 4 bases; bases with no gene match: 3. CDR3 length: 15 residues. The germline CDR1 and CDR2 sequences are SGHRS and YFSETQ. CDR3 amino acids: CASSQLAGGPYEQYF. The CDR3 DNA sequence: TGCGCCAGCAGCCAACTAGCGGGGGGGCCCTACGAGCAGTACTTC. The full variable domain, in which reference TRBV5-1 and TRBJ2-7 provide the parts outside the CDR3, is KAGVTQTPRYLIKTRGQQVTLSCSPISGHRSVSWYQQTPGQGLQFLFEYFSETQRNKGNFPGRFSGRQFSNSRSEMNVSTLELGDSALYLCASSQLAGGPYEQYFGPGTRLTVT.

The chain uses TRBV5-1 and TRBJ1-4; maybe TRBD1 (5 bases). The CDR3 consists of 16 residues. V lost 4 bases to trimming and J lost 7 bases, with 20 bases between them. CDR1 is SGHRS, CDR2 YFSETQ, per germline. CDR3 residues: CASSVSTGTGAEKLFF. CDR3 nucleotide sequence: TGCGCCAGCAGCGTCTCGACCGGGACTGGAGCTGAAAAACTGTTTTTT.

The rearrangement joins TRBV6-1 to TRBJ2-7; tentatively, D is TRBD2 (5 bases). This CDR3 has 13 residues. Germline V lookup: CDR1 MNHNS, CDR2 SASEGT. V shed 6 bases and J shed 1 base, with 10 bases lying between them. The CDR3 loop reads CASSATGSYEQYF. In DNA form, the CDR3 reads TGTGCCAGCAGCGCCACGGGATCCTACGAGCAGTACTTC.

This clone occurred a few times. This chain links TRBV5-1 with TRBJ2-5; tentative D call: TRBD1 (6 bases). There are 12 residues in the CDR3. With 4 bases removed from V and 4 bases from J, the gap between germline ends came to 8 bases. Looked up from germline, CDR1 is SGHRS and CDR2 is YFSETQ. This CDR3 is CASSVQGETQYF. Written as DNA, the CDR3 is TGCGCCAGCAGCGTACAGGGAGAGACCCAGTACTTC.

This clone was observed a single time. This chain links TRBV9 with TRBJ2-1, with 10 nucleotides matching TRBD1. Germline assignment: CDR1 SGDLS and CDR2 YYNGEE. The J segment lost 6 bases and the V segment lost 3 bases, leaving 6 bases of the junction unmatched. This CDR3 region has 15 residues. The CDR3 DNA follows: TGTGCCAGCAGCGAATGGGGACAGGGGAGCAATGAGCAGTTCTTC. This gives the protein CASSEWGQGSNEQFF.

This chain connects TRBV6-5 to TRBJ1-2; 9 nucleotides agree with TRBD1. The ends lost 4 bases at V and 5 bases at J; junction bases unmatched: 5. The CDR3 sequence is 14 residues long. Germline CDR1 and CDR2: MNHEY and SVGAGI. CDR3 DNA: TGTGCCAGCAGTTCGCCGGGACAGGGTTATGGCTACACCTTC. Residues: CASSSPGQGYGYTF.

The chain has TRBV30 and TRBJ1-1, with D hard to call. Germline CDR1 GTSNPN, CDR2 SVGIG (reference sequence). Deletions cut 0 bases from V and 4 bases from J, with 9 bases between. The CDR3 runs to 13 residues. CDR3 loop: CAWSVRVGTEAFF. Here the CDR3 DNA reads TGTGCCTGGAGTGTACGGGTCGGCACTGAAGCTTTCTTT.

This clone was picked up one time. This sequence joins TRBV9 and TRBJ2-7, with D hard to call. The germline V gene has CDR1 SGDLS and CDR2 YYNGEE. V was pared by 0 bases and J by 0 bases, with 16 bases between. The CDR3 runs 17 residues. The CDR3 DNA is TGTGCCAGCAGCGTAGACCCAAGGAGCGTAAGCTCCTACGAGCAGTACTTC. It codes for CASSVDPRSVSSYEQYF. Full variable domain (outside the CDR3, taken from reference TRBV9 and TRBJ2-7): DSGVTQTPKHLITATGQRVTLRCSPRSGDLSVYWYQQSLDQGLQFLIQYYNGEERAKGNILERFSAQQFPDLHSELNLSSLELGDSALYFCASSVDPRSVSSYEQYFGPGTRLTVT.

The rearrangement joins TRBV5-4 to TRBJ2-7, with TRBD2 identical over 8 bases. Germline-derived CDR1 and CDR2 are SGHNT and YYREEE (reference sequence). The CDR3 has 14 amino acids. V lost 1 base to trimming and J lost 7 bases; unmatched junction nucleotides: 7. The CDR3 nucleotides are TGTGCCAGCAGCTTGTTTTACGGGGGGGGTGAGCAGTACTTC. Translating it yields CASSLFYGGGEQYF.

The genes are TRBV18 and TRBJ2-1; TRBD2 aligns across 9 bases. The CDR3 is 16 residues long. V was clipped by 3 bases and J by 0 bases; unmatched bases: 3. Germline-derived CDR1 and CDR2 are KGHSH and LQKENI. CDR3 region: CASSPSLAGSYNEQFF. The CDR3 bases are TGTGCCAGCTCACCCTCACTAGCGGGCTCCTACAATGAGCAGTTCTTC.